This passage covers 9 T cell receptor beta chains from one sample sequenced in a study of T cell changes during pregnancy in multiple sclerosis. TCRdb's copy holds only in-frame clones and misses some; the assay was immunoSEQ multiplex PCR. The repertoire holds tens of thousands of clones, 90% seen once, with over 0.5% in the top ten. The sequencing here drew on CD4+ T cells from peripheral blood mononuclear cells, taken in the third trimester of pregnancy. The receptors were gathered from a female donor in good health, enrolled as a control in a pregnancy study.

CDR3 nucleotide sequence: TGTGCCAGCAGCCTACAGGGTGGGAGCAATCAGCCCCAGCATTTT. Its protein product is CASSLQGGSNQPQHF. The chain carries TRBV27 and TRBJ1-5; TRBD1 might be the D (6 bases). Germline CDR1 reads MNHEY; CDR2 reads SMNVEV (reference sequence). The CDR3 covers 15 residues. Trimming removed 6 bases at V and 1 base at J, with 13 bases between.

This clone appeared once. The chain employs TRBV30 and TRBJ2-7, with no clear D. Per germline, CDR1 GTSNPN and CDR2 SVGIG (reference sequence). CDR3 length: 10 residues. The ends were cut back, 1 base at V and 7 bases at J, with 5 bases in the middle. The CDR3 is CAWSASEQYF. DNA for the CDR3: TGTGCCTGGAGTGCGAGTGAGCAGTACTTC.

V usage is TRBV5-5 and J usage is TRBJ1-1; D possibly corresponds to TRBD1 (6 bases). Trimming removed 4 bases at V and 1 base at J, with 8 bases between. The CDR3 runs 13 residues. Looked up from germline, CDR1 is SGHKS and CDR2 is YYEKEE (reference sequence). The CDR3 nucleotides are TGTGCCAGCAGCCCAGGGGCGAACACTGAAGCTTTCTTT. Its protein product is CASSPGANTEAFF.

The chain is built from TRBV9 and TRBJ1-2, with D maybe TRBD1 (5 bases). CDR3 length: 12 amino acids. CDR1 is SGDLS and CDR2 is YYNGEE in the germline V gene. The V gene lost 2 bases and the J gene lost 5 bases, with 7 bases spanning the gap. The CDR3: CASSVGGYGYTF. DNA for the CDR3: TGTGCCAGCAGCGTGGGGGGTTATGGCTACACCTTC.

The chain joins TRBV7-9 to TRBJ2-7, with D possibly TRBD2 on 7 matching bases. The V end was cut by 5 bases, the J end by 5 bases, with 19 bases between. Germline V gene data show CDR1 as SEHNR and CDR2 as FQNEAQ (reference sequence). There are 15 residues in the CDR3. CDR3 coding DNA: TGTGCCAGCAGCCTCCGGGGGGCCAGGGCTGACGAGCAGTACTTC. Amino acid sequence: CASSLRGARADEQYF. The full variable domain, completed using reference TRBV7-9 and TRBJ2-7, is DTGVSQNPRHKITKRGQNVTFRCDPISEHNRLYWYRQTLGQGPEFLTYFQNEAQLEKSRLLSDRFSAERPKGSFSTLEIQRTEQGDSAMYLCASSLRGARADEQYFGPGTRLTVT.

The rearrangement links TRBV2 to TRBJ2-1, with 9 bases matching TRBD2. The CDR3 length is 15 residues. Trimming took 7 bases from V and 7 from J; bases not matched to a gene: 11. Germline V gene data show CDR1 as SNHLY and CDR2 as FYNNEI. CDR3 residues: CASNRLAVPGNEQFF. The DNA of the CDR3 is TGTGCCAGCAATAGACTAGCGGTCCCAGGGAATGAGCAGTTCTTC.

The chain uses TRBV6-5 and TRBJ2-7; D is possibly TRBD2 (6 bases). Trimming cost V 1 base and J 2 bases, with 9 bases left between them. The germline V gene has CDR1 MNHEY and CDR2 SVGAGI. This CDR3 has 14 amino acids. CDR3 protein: CASSYYGGTYEQYF. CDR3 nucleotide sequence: TGTGCCAGCAGTTACTATGGCGGGACCTACGAGCAGTACTTC.

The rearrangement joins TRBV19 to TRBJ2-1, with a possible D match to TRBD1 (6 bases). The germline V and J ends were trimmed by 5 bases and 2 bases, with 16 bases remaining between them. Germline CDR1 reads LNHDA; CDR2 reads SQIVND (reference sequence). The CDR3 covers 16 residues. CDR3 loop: CASSAPRGPAYNEQFF. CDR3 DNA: TGTGCCAGTAGTGCGCCCAGGGGACCAGCCTACAATGAGCAGTTCTTC. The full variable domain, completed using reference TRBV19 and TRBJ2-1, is DGGITQSPKYLFRKEGQNVTLSCEQNLNHDAMYWYRQDPGQGLRLIYYSQIVNDFQKGDIAEGYSVSREKKESFPLTVTSAQKNPTAFYLCASSAPRGPAYNEQFFGPGTRLTVL.

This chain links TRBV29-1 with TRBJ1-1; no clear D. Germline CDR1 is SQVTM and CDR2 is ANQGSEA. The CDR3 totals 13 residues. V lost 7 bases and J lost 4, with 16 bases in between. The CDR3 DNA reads TGCAGCGGCCTCCGGGTCTCAGCCACTGAAGCTTTCTTT. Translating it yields CSGLRVSATEAFF.